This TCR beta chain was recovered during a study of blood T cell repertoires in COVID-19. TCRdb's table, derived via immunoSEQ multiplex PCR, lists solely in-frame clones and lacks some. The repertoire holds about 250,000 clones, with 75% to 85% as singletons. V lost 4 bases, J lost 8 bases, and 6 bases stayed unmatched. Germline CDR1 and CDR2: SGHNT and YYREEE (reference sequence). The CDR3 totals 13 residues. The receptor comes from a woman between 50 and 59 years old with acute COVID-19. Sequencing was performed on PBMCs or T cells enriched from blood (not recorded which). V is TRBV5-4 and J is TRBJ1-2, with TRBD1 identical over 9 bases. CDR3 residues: CASSPWDREGYTF. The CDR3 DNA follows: TGTGCCAGCAGCCCTTGGGACAGGGAAGGCTACACCTTC.